A selection of T cell receptor beta chains follows, all from one sample in a study of identical twins. Each CDR3 protein gets one entry after TCRdb re-called the 5' RACE reads with MiXCR. The sample carries roughly 690,000 distinct CDR3 sequences, 21% recorded once. A further study also used this sample, focusing on T cells expressing NK-cell markers.

Sequenced material: PBMCs. These receptors all come from a young woman in good health. Both conserved end residues are part of each CDR3. D genes are given only for firm matches. Clone size is stated in some rows and not others, as once, few, many or a class when expanded.

V gene	clone size	J gene	D gene	CDR3 DNA	CDR3 protein
TRBV9	few	TRBJ1-2	NA	TGTGCCAGCAGCGTGTGGGATCAGGATGGCTACACCTTC	CASSVWDQDGYTF
TRBV29-1	few	TRBJ2-1	TRBD2	TGCAGCGTGACACCGGGACTAGGCGATTGGGAGCAGTTCTTC	CSVTPGLGDWEQFF
TRBV12-3/TRBV12-4	NA	TRBJ2-6	NA	TGTGCCAGCAGTTTAAGCTTTTGGAAGGCTGGGGCCAACGTCCTGACTTTC	CASSLSFWKAGANVLTF
TRBV2	many	TRBJ1-1	NA	TGTGCCAGCAGTGAGTACACTCTGAACACTGAAGCTTTCTTT	CASSEYTLNTEAFF
TRBV12-3/TRBV12-4	few	TRBJ2-6	NA	TGTGCCAGTGGATGGCGGCTGTTAAACGTCCTGACTTTC	CASGWRLLNVLTF
TRBV5-1	NA	TRBJ2-1	TRBD1	TGCGCCAGCAGCCGCCGACAGGGGCTCGAGGAGCAGTTCTTC	CASSRRQGLEEQFF
TRBV9	NA	TRBJ2-1	TRBD2	TGTGCCAGCAGCGTAGGACCTAGGGCGGGAGTCAGCAATGAGCAGTTCTTC	CASSVGPRAGVSNEQFF
TRBV7-6	NA	TRBJ1-1	NA	TGTGCCAGCAGCTTAAACTCGCCAGCTACTGGCACTGAAGCTTTCTTT	CASSLNSPATGTEAFF
TRBV29-1	NA	TRBJ2-2	TRBD2	TGCAGCGCCCTGGAGGCGGGGGTTAACACCGGGGAGCTGTTTTTT	CSALEAGVNTGELFF
TRBV6-1	few	TRBJ2-7	TRBD1	TGTGCCAGCAGTCAGACAGGGGGAATCTCCTACGAGCAGTACTTC	CASSQTGGISYEQYF
TRBV20-1	NA	TRBJ2-7	TRBD2	TGCAGTGCTCGACTAGCGGGAGGGCCTCTCCACGAGCAGTACTTC	CSARLAGGPLHEQYF
TRBV27	many	TRBJ1-2	NA	TGTGCCAGCAGAGAGAGCGGGAACTATGGCTACACCTTC	CASRESGNYGYTF
TRBV7-8	few	TRBJ1-5	NA	TGTGCCAGCAGCTTAGTCGGGTGGGATAGCAATCAGCCCCAGCATTTT	CASSLVGWDSNQPQHF
TRBV6-2/TRBV6-3	NA	TRBJ2-7	NA	TGTGCCAGCAGTTTCTCTCCGGGACGGTCCTACGAGCAGTACTTC	CASSFSPGRSYEQYF
TRBV20-1	few	TRBJ2-7	NA	TGCAGTGCTAGAGAGCACTACGAGCAGTACTTC	CSAREHYEQYF
TRBV5-1	many	TRBJ1-1	TRBD1	TGCGCCAGCAGTTCAGGACAGGCCAACTCGAACACTGAAGCTTTCTTT	CASSSGQANSNTEAFF
TRBV3-1	NA	TRBJ2-1	NA	TGTGCCAGCAGCCCCTCAAGAGGGGGGGGGCACTACAATGAGCAGTTCTTC	CASSPSRGGGHYNEQFF
TRBV7-2	NA	TRBJ2-3	TRBD2	TGTGCCAGCAGCTTCAGCGGGGGGGGGGCAGATACGCAGTATTTT	CASSFSGGGADTQYF
TRBV20-1	few	TRBJ2-3	TRBD2	TGCAGTGTTTTAGCGGGAGTGGCCACAGATACGCAGTATTTT	CSVLAGVATDTQYF
TRBV12-3/TRBV12-4	many	TRBJ2-2	NA	TGTGCCAGCAGGACAGGTTACACCGGGGAGCTGTTTTTT	CASRTGYTGELFF
TRBV12-3/TRBV12-4	many	TRBJ2-1	NA	TGTGCCAGCGGACCGGCGGGTTACAATGAGCAGTTCTTC	CASGPAGYNEQFF
TRBV27	few	TRBJ2-5	NA	TGTGCCAGCAGTTTTTACGGGAGCGGAGAGACCCAGTACTTC	CASSFYGSGETQYF
TRBV5-6	few	TRBJ2-3	NA	TGTGCCAGCAGCTTGGTCCCTTCACACACAGATACGCAGTATTTT	CASSLVPSHTDTQYF
TRBV12-3/TRBV12-4	few	TRBJ2-3	TRBD1	TGTGCCAGCAGTTCGAAAATAAAGGGACAGGCGCATACGCAGTATTTT	CASSSKIKGQAHTQYF
TRBV4-2	few	TRBJ2-5	TRBD2	TGTGCCAGCAGCCAGGACCAGGGACTAGCCCGGGGGGAGACCCAGTACTTC	CASSQDQGLARGETQYF
TRBV5-1	few	TRBJ2-1	TRBD2	TGCGCCAGCAGCCTAACTAGCGGGGGACCCCAGAGTGGGTTCTTC	CASSLTSGGPQSGFF
TRBV15	few	TRBJ1-1	NA	TGTGCCACCGGAGGAAACAGGATGACCACTGAAGCTTTCTTT	CATGGNRMTTEAFF
TRBV20-1	NA	TRBJ2-1	TRBD2	TGCAGTGCCCTTGGACTAGCGGGAGCTAGTGGAGTCTACAATGAGCAGTTCTTC	CSALGLAGASGVYNEQFF
TRBV7-3	NA	TRBJ1-2	NA	TGTGCCAGCAGCTTATTATCGGGGGACGGCTACACCTTC	CASSLLSGDGYTF
TRBV6-4	many	TRBJ2-2	NA	TGTGCCAGCAGTGCTGGGACCGGGGCGGCCGGGGAGCTGTTTTTT	CASSAGTGAAGELFF
TRBV20-1	medium-sized	TRBJ2-7	NA	TGCAGTGCTAGCCCGAGGGGATACGAGCAGTACTTC	CSASPRGYEQYF
TRBV29-1	many	TRBJ1-2	TRBD1	TGCAGCGTAGAAGGGACAGTTACTAACTATGGCTACACCTTC	CSVEGTVTNYGYTF
TRBV20-1	NA	TRBJ2-7	NA	TGCAGTGCCCCACTATCCCTACCGCCTTACGAGCAGTACTTC	CSAPLSLPPYEQYF
TRBV10-2	NA	TRBJ2-1	TRBD2	TGCGCCAGCAGCGGATACGGGGCTAGCGGGGTTATAGAGCAGTTCTTC	CASSGYGASGVIEQFF
TRBV7-3	NA	TRBJ2-3	TRBD2	TGTGCCAGCAGCGAAGCTAGCGGTCCTACAGATACGCAGTATTTT	CASSEASGPTDTQYF
TRBV6-5	few	TRBJ2-2	TRBD2	TGTGCCAGCAGTTCCCGGACTAGCGGGAACACCGGGGAGCTGTTTTTT	CASSSRTSGNTGELFF
TRBV10-1	NA	TRBJ2-2	TRBD2	TGCGCCAGCAGTGCACTAGCGTCCACCGGGGAGCTGTTTTTT	CASSALASTGELFF
TRBV10-2	few	TRBJ2-1	TRBD2	TGCGCCTGCATACCTTCGCGGACTAGCGGGTCGTACAATGAGCAGTTCTTC	CACIPSRTSGSYNEQFF
TRBV6-2/TRBV6-3	NA	TRBJ1-1	TRBD1	TGTGCCAGCAGTTACTCCGGGACAGGGGGCACTGAAGCTTTCTTT	CASSYSGTGGTEAFF
TRBV5-1	few	TRBJ1-1	NA	TGCGCCAGCAGAATAGCCGGGACCCACACTGAAGCTTTCTTT	CASRIAGTHTEAFF
TRBV24-1	NA	TRBJ2-3	TRBD2	TGTGCCACCAGTGGGAGCGGGGGGAACACAGATACGCAGTATTTT	CATSGSGGNTDTQYF
TRBV6-4	NA	TRBJ1-1	TRBD1	TGTGCCAGCAGTGGGAGACAGGGCTCTGAAGCTTTCTTT	CASSGRQGSEAFF
TRBV5-1	NA	TRBJ2-5	TRBD1	TGCGCCAGCAGCTTGGACAGGGGGCTTTACGGGGAGACCCAGTACTTC	CASSLDRGLYGETQYF
TRBV30	NA	TRBJ2-1	NA	TGTGCCTGGAGGAACAATGAGCAGTTCTTC	CAWRNNEQFF
TRBV20-1	few	TRBJ1-6	TRBD1	TGCAGTGCTAGAGGAGGACAGGGGTCATATTCCTATAATTCACCCCTCCACTTT	CSARGGQGSYSYNSPLHF
TRBV12-3/TRBV12-4	NA	TRBJ1-2	TRBD1	TGTGCCAGCAGCAATCCCGGGACAGGATATGGCTACACCTTC	CASSNPGTGYGYTF
TRBV29-1	many	TRBJ2-1	NA	TGCAGCGGAGGCGAACGCTCCTACAATGAGCAGTTCTTC	CSGGERSYNEQFF
TRBV7-8	NA	TRBJ2-7	TRBD1	TGTGCCAGCAGCTTAGTTACAGGGGACTACGAGCAGTACTTC	CASSLVTGDYEQYF